The following is a T cell receptor (beta chain) sequence with its context. Its specificity is not known. Assay used: immunoSEQ multiplex PCR; TCRdb lists only in-frame clones, some missing. The sample gives approximately 6,400 clones, around two thirds of which show up once; approximately 6.6% is in the top ten. This sample stems from a study of tumor-infiltrating lymphocytes in localized non-small cell lung cancer. Overall study context: Several tumor histologies, both smoking statuses, and some post-neoadjuvant chemotherapy samples were included.

Notes on the study in general: Each assay used a separate piece of the same tissue.

The sequence was obtained from a human donor with non-small cell lung cancer. Sequenced sample: uninvolved lung tissue not adjacent to the tumor.

CDR3 sequence: CASNTLGQENNEQFF. Here the CDR3 DNA reads TGTGCCAGCAACACACTAGGACAGGAAAACAATGAGCAGTTCTTC. The V call is TRBV9, the J call TRBJ2-1; the match to TRBD1 covers 7 bases. Trimming removed 6 bases from V and 5 bases from J; junction bases left unmatched: 11. The length of the CDR3 is 15 residues. The germline V gene encodes CDR1 SGDLS and CDR2 YYNGEE.